This is a list of T cell receptor beta chains from one sample in a study of blood T cell repertoires in COVID-19. Measured with immunoSEQ multiplex PCR; TCRdb has only the in-frame clones, and not every one. This table holds a few hundred thousand clones, around 88% found once. Sample: peripheral blood. The receptors were gathered from a woman in her 30s who had recovered from COVID-19. Both conserved end residues are part of each CDR3. A D gene is named only where the DNA matches it firmly. Clone size appears in some rows only: once, few, many, or a class for an expanded clone.

j_call cdr3_length v_call clone_size d_call cdr3_nt cdr3_aa
TRBJ2-3 16 TRBV5-6 NA NA TGTGCCAGCAGCCTAGGGACAACGTCAAGCACAGATACGCAGTATTTT CASSLGTTSSTDTQYF
TRBJ1-5 14 TRBV30 NA NA TGTGCCTGGAGTGGCCGGGTGAGGTTTCAGCCCCAGCATTTT CAWSGRVRFQPQHF
TRBJ1-2 14 TRBV5-1 NA NA TGCGCCAGCAGCTTGGAGGCAGGGGCCCGAGGCTACACCTTC CASSLEAGARGYTF
TRBJ1-6 14 TRBV7-9 NA NA TGTGCCAGCAGCTTAGCGCGTTATAATTCACCCCTCCACTTT CASSLARYNSPLHF
TRBJ1-4 15 TRBV6-5 few TRBD1 TGTGCCAGCAGTTACTCGGGACAGGGGAATGAAAAACTGTTTTTT CASSYSGQGNEKLFF
TRBJ2-7 14 TRBV27 once TRBD2 TGTGCCAGCAGTTCCCGGGGGGGGCCTATGGAGCAGTACTTC CASSSRGGPMEQYF
TRBJ1-3 15 TRBV19 NA NA TGTGCCAGTATTAGGACAGCAACCTCTGGAAACACCATATATTTT CASIRTATSGNTIYF
TRBJ1-2 14 TRBV4-2 NA TRBD1 TGTGCCAGCAGCCAGACCGGGCAGGGGGCAGGCTACACCTTC CASSQTGQGAGYTF
TRBJ2-7 14 TRBV7-8 NA TRBD2 TGTGCCAGCAGCTTAGCGCCTAGCGGGGACGAGCAGTACTTC CASSLAPSGDEQYF
TRBJ1-5 14 TRBV19 NA NA TGTGCCAGTAGTACAGGACAGCACAATCAGCCCCAGCATTTT CASSTGQHNQPQHF
TRBJ2-1 15 TRBV28 NA NA TGTGCCAGCAGTTTCCTCTCAGGGAAGGTCGATGAGCAGTTCTTC CASSFLSGKVDEQFF
TRBJ2-6 15 TRBV28 NA NA TGTGCCAGCAGTTTAGCTAGCTCTGGGGCCAACGTCCTGACTTTC CASSLASSGANVLTF
TRBJ2-2 15 TRBV6-2/TRBV6-3 NA TRBD2 TGTGCCAGCAGTTATCAGGCGGGGGGGACCGGGGAGCTGTTTTTT CASSYQAGGTGELFF
TRBJ1-4 16 TRBV5-5 NA TRBD1 TGTGCCAGCAGCTTGGATATTTTAGGGGGCAATGAAAAACTGTTTTTT CASSLDILGGNEKLFF
TRBJ2-3 14 TRBV29-1 NA TRBD1 TGCAGCGTCGGAAAAAGACAGGGCGCAGATACGCAGTATTTT CSVGKRQGADTQYF
TRBJ2-7 15 TRBV19 NA TRBD1 TGTGCCAGTAGTACCAGGGGGGACAGGGGCTACGAGCAGTACTTC CASSTRGDRGYEQYF
TRBJ2-1 16 TRBV5-4 NA TRBD2 TGTGCCAGCAGCTCGATAAGCGGGGGGGCGGCCAATGAGCAGTTCTTC CASSSISGGAANEQFF
TRBJ1-1 14 TRBV28 once NA TGTGCCAGCAGTTTAATGAGGAGGGTGGCTGAAGCTTTCTTT CASSLMRRVAEAFF
TRBJ1-2 13 TRBV19 NA NA TGTGCCAGTAGACTCGCAGGGGTTCCTGGCTACACCTTC CASRLAGVPGYTF
TRBJ1-4 14 TRBV7-9 NA NA TGTGCCAGCAGCTTAGCCTTGGAGTATGAAAAACTGTTTTTT CASSLALEYEKLFF
TRBJ1-6 13 TRBV12-3/TRBV12-4 NA NA TGTGCCAGCAGTTTGGACAGCTTAGCGCCCCTCCACTTT CASSLDSLAPLHF
TRBJ1-5 15 TRBV19 NA TRBD1 TGTGCCAGTAGTAACCTGGGACAGGGCACTCAGCCCCAGCATTTT CASSNLGQGTQPQHF
TRBJ2-7 16 TRBV7-9 NA TRBD2 TGTGCCAGCAGCTGGGGACGACTAGCGGGGGGTATCGAGCAGTACTTC CASSWGRLAGGIEQYF
TRBJ1-1 13 TRBV19 NA TRBD1 TGTGCCAGTAAGACAGGGGAAGGCACTGAAGCTTTCTTT CASKTGEGTEAFF
TRBJ2-7 16 TRBV5-5 NA NA TGTGCCAGCAGCTTGGTGTCAGGGATCGGCTCCTACGAGCAGTACTTC CASSLVSGIGSYEQYF
TRBJ1-1 13 TRBV5-1 NA NA TGCGCCAGCAGTCGGGGGGAGAGCACTGAAGCTTTCTTT CASSRGESTEAFF
TRBJ2-1 16 TRBV24-1 NA NA TGTGCCACCAGTGACACTAGGACGAGCTCCTACAATGAGCAGTTCTTC CATSDTRTSSYNEQFF
TRBJ1-1 13 TRBV27 few NA TGTGCCAGCAGTTTATACGGGGGCACTGAAGCTTTCTTT CASSLYGGTEAFF
TRBJ2-2 14 TRBV2 NA NA TGTGCCAGCAGTGCCAGACCGGGAACCGGGGAGCTGTTTTTT CASSARPGTGELFF
TRBJ2-7 14 TRBV11-1 NA NA TGTGCCAGCAGCTTAGCCCAGGCCGTCCACGAGCAGTACTTC CASSLAQAVHEQYF
TRBJ1-4 15 TRBV28 once NA TGTGCCAGCAGCTCTGGGGGCCAGGATAATGAAAAACTGTTTTTT CASSSGGQDNEKLFF
TRBJ1-5 13 TRBV2 NA NA TGTGCCAGCAGTGGACAGCCCAATCAGCCCCAGCATTTT CASSGQPNQPQHF
TRBJ1-5 14 TRBV7-9 NA NA TGTGCCAGCAGCCTGCTTGACAGAGATCAGCCCCAGCATTTT CASSLLDRDQPQHF
TRBJ2-3 15 TRBV14 few TRBD1 TGTGCCAGCAGCCGCGACAGGGGTTTTACAGATACGCAGTATTTT CASSRDRGFTDTQYF
TRBJ2-7 15 TRBV4-1 NA TRBD1 TGCGCCAGCAGCCGTACAGGGGCCATAAGATACGAGCAGTACTTC CASSRTGAIRYEQYF
TRBJ2-7 15 TRBV3-1/TRBV3-2 NA TRBD1 TGTGCCAGCAGCCTACCCGGACAGGCGACCTCCGAGCAGTACTTC CASSLPGQATSEQYF
TRBJ1-5 15 TRBV4-1 NA TRBD1 TGCGCCAGCAGCCAAGGGACAGGGGGCGGACAGCCCCAGCATTTT CASSQGTGGGQPQHF
TRBJ2-5 18 TRBV7-8 NA TRBD2 TGTGCCAGCAGCGCCGTCGGAGGGAGGGCCAGCAAGTTAGAGACCCAGTACTTC CASSAVGGRASKLETQYF
TRBJ2-7 13 TRBV7-2 NA TRBD1 TGTGCCAGCCGGACAGGGAACTCCTACGAGCAGTACTTC CASRTGNSYEQYF
TRBJ2-5 13 TRBV12-3/TRBV12-4 NA NA TGTGCCAGCAGTTTGCAGTTCCAAGAGACCCAGTACTTC CASSLQFQETQYF
TRBJ1-2 14 TRBV27 NA NA TGTGCCAGCAGTTTAGAAGGCAGGGGCTATGGCTACACCTTC CASSLEGRGYGYTF
TRBJ2-2 14 TRBV24-1 NA NA TGTGCCACCAGTGATACAGGTAACACCGGGGAGCTGTTTTTT CATSDTGNTGELFF